This is a list of T cell receptor beta chains from one sample in a study of cytomegalovirus exposure and HLA in healthy donors. Some clones are missing from TCRdb's copy, which holds only in-frame ones; the method was immunoSEQ multiplex PCR. The top ten clones hold 2.5% to 3.5% of a sample with 130,000 to 150,000 clones, over 65% of them seen once. Sequencing input: PBMCs. All receptors come from a man aged 40-50 years in good health and CMV-seropositive. The CDR3 runs from the conserved cysteine through the conserved F or W. A D gene is named only where the DNA matches it firmly. Part of the rows lack a size; the others show once, few, many or a class for expanded clones.

cdr3_length d_call j_call clone_size v_call cdr3_nt cdr3_aa
14 NA TRBJ2-3 NA TRBV11-2 TGTGCCAGCAGCCTAGGACAGTCCACAGATACGCAGTATTTT CASSLGQSTDTQYF
13 NA TRBJ2-5 NA TRBV4-2 TGTGCCAGCAGCCCAGTAAGAAAAGAGACCCAGTACTTC CASSPVRKETQYF
15 TRBD1 TRBJ1-6 NA TRBV5-4 TGTGCCAGCAGCTTCGGACAGGGCTATAATTCACCCCTCCACTTT CASSFGQGYNSPLHF
14 NA TRBJ1-2 NA TRBV18 TGTGCCAGCTCACCCGTCCAGGGTTCATATGGCTACACCTTC CASSPVQGSYGYTF
15 TRBD1 TRBJ1-2 NA TRBV5-3 TGTGCCAGAAGCTTGGTCGGGCAGGGGGCGCATGGCTACACCTTC CARSLVGQGAHGYTF
14 TRBD1 TRBJ1-1 NA TRBV27 TGTGCCAGCCGTTACGGGACAGGGAACACTGAAGCTTTCTTT CASRYGTGNTEAFF
14 NA TRBJ1-4 NA TRBV6-1 TGTGCCAGCGCACCGGCAGGGTCTGATGAAAAACTGTTTTTT CASAPAGSDEKLFF
15 TRBD1 TRBJ2-3 NA TRBV7-9 TGTGCCAGCAGTCCTAGTGGGACAGTGGGGGATACGCAGTATTTT CASSPSGTVGDTQYF
15 NA TRBJ2-7 few TRBV19 TGTGCCAGTAGTACTTCTAGGGCCGGAGGCTACGAGCAGTACTTC CASSTSRAGGYEQYF
18 TRBD2 TRBJ2-3 NA TRBV5-1 TGCGCCACCCATTCGGGGACTAGCGGGAGTAGGAGGACAGATACGCAGTATTTT CATHSGTSGSRRTDTQYF
16 NA TRBJ1-1 NA TRBV21-1 TGTGCCAGCAGCAAAGCGGGGGAGGGAGAACGGCAAGAAGCTTTCTTT CASSKAGEGERQEAFF
17 TRBD1 TRBJ2-2 NA TRBV4-2 TGTGCCAGCAGCCACCCAGGGGGAAATAGCGACACCGGGGAGCTGTTTTTT CASSHPGGNSDTGELFF
15 TRBD2 TRBJ2-7 once TRBV10-3 TGTGCCATCAGTGAGCCCGGACTAGCGGGGTACGAGCAGTACTTC CAISEPGLAGYEQYF
18 TRBD2 TRBJ2-2 NA TRBV9 TGTGCCAGCAGCGTAGTTCCTCTAGCGGGAGGGGGCACCGGGGAGCTGTTTTTT CASSVVPLAGGGTGELFF
15 TRBD1 TRBJ2-1 NA TRBV7-9 TGTTCCAGCAGCTTAGGGGGACAGGGGGACAATGAGCAGTTCTTC CSSSLGGQGDNEQFF
16 TRBD1 TRBJ2-2 once TRBV9 TGTGCCAGCAGCGCAAGGGGACAGGGGGCAACCGGGGAGCTGTTTTTT CASSARGQGATGELFF
15 TRBD1 TRBJ2-7 NA TRBV2 TGTGCCAGCAGATTCCATGGACAGGCTCTCTACGAGCAGTACTTC CASRFHGQALYEQYF
13 NA TRBJ2-2 NA TRBV5-6 TGTGCCAGCAGGTTCAGAGGGGGCGGGGAGCTGTTTTTT CASRFRGGGELFF
12 NA TRBJ2-7 NA TRBV29-1 TGCAGCGTTGAGACTGAGGGCTACGAGCAGTACTTC CSVETEGYEQYF
13 NA TRBJ2-7 few TRBV7-8 TGTGCCAGCAGCTTAGCTACGGGCTACGAGCAGTACTTC CASSLATGYEQYF
19 TRBD2 TRBJ2-6 NA TRBV4-1 TGCGCCAGCAGCCAAACCCTGGGAGGGATACTCTCTGGGGCCAACGTCCTGACTTTC CASSQTLGGILSGANVLTF
15 NA TRBJ2-1 NA TRBV27 TGTGCCAGCAGTCCTACTGGAGGGCGGCACAATGAGCAGTTCTTC CASSPTGGRHNEQFF
15 TRBD1 TRBJ1-1 NA TRBV9 TGTGCCAGCAGCGCATCGACAGGGGTGAACACTGAAGCTTTCTTT CASSASTGVNTEAFF
16 NA TRBJ2-2 NA TRBV4-3 TGCGCCAGCAGCCAAGAGGCTAGATCTGCCACCGGGGAGCTGTTTTTT CASSQEARSATGELFF